This is a list of T cell receptor beta chains from one sample in a study of shared clonotypes between healthy human individuals. TCRdb keeps only in-frame clones here, not all; method: immunoSEQ multiplex PCR. The sample lists about 2.4 million clones, 93% occurring once. The sample consisted of naive CD4+ T cells from PBMCs. The receptors were gathered from a man between 18 and 35 years old in good health. Some clones in this sample may be carry-over from other donors' samples. Both conserved end residues are part of each CDR3. Fields, in order: J gene, D gene, clone size, CDR3 length, V gene, CDR3 DNA, CDR3 protein. D genes are given only for firm matches. Some rows have no size entry. The others give once, few or many, or a class for an expanded clone.

TRBJ2-2 - - 12 TRBV18 TGTGCCAGCTCACCACCGTCTGGGGAGCTGTTTTTT CASSPPSGELFF
TRBJ2-2 - - 15 TRBV7-2 TGTGCCAGCAGCACCCGGTTGGGGGCCACCGGGGAGCTGTTTTTT CASSTRLGATGELFF
TRBJ2-5 - - 15 TRBV19 TGTGCCAGTAGTATAGGTCAGGGATCCACAGAGACCCAGTACTTC CASSIGQGSTETQYF
TRBJ2-3 TRBD2 - 15 TRBV9 TGTGCCAGCAGCGTCCTAGCGGGAGTCACAGATACGCAGTATTTT CASSVLAGVTDTQYF
TRBJ2-1 TRBD2 - 16 TRBV5-8 TGTGCCAGCAGCGTCCGGACTAGCGGTTTATACAATGAGCAGTTCTTC CASSVRTSGLYNEQFF
TRBJ2-7 - - 13 TRBV18 TGTGCCAGCTCACCGGTCGGAACCTACGAGCAGTACTTC CASSPVGTYEQYF
TRBJ2-7 TRBD2 - 15 TRBV5-1 TGCGCCAGCAGCTTGCTAGCGGGAAGATTCTACGAGCAGTACTTC CASSLLAGRFYEQYF
TRBJ2-5 TRBD2 - 14 TRBV2 TGTGCCACCAGACTAGCGGGGTCCCAAGAGACCCAGTACTTC CATRLAGSQETQYF
TRBJ1-3 - - 16 TRBV15 TGTGCCACCAGCAGAGATTTCAGGGGAACTGGAAACACCATATATTTT CATSRDFRGTGNTIYF
TRBJ2-1 TRBD2 - 19 TRBV9 TGTGCCAGCAGCGTAGCCTCGGATAGCGGGAGGCCCGGAGACAATGAGCAGTTCTTC CASSVASDSGRPGDNEQFF
TRBJ2-1 TRBD2 - 18 TRBV9 TGTGCCAGCAGCGAGTTCCCCCCGGGACTAGCGCCTGCTGGGGAGCAGTTCTTC CASSEFPPGLAPAGEQFF
TRBJ2-7 TRBD2 - 14 TRBV30 TGTGCCTGGAGGATCCGGGGGGGAGCCTACGAGCAGTACTTC CAWRIRGGAYEQYF
TRBJ2-7 - - 15 TRBV7-2 TGTGCCAGCAGCTTTAGACTAGGAGAGACCTACGAGCAGTACTTC CASSFRLGETYEQYF
TRBJ1-2 - - 17 TRBV10-2 TGCGCCAGCAGTGAGGCCACCCTTATCCCCTCTAACTATGGCTACACCTTC CASSEATLIPSNYGYTF
TRBJ1-5 - - 14 TRBV7-2 TGTGCCAGCAGCCTACACGGGTCCAATCAGCCCCAGCATTTT CASSLHGSNQPQHF
TRBJ1-1 - few 13 TRBV11-3 TGTGCCAGCAGCCCTAAAGGGGGACCTGAAGCTTTCTTT CASSPKGGPEAFF
TRBJ2-3 TRBD2 once 15 TRBV6-1 TGTGCCACCAGACGAGCGGGGGAAGGCACAGATACGCAGTATTTT CATRRAGEGTDTQYF
TRBJ2-2 TRBD2 - 18 TRBV28 TGTGCCAGCAGTCCTCCAGGACTAGCGGGAGCATTAACGGAGCCTGTGTTTTTT CASSPPGLAGALTEPVFF
TRBJ1-1 TRBD1 few 13 TRBV28 TGTGCCAGCAGTTCGACAGGGGGCGTGGTGGCTTTCTTT CASSSTGGVVAFF
TRBJ2-7 TRBD2 - 15 TRBV7-3 TGTGCCAGCAGCGAATATAGCGGGAGAGCCTACGAGCAGTACTTC CASSEYSGRAYEQYF
TRBJ2-3 - - 13 TRBV7-3 TGTGCCAGCAGCCGAAATTCTCCAGATACGCAGTATTTT CASSRNSPDTQYF
TRBJ2-2 - once 16 TRBV5-1 TGCGCCAGTACGCCCCCTCTGGCGGGACCTACCGGGGAGCTGTTTTTT CASTPPLAGPTGELFF
TRBJ2-2 TRBD1 - 14 TRBV7-3 TGTGCCAGCAGCTTACAGGGGGAGACCGGGGAGCTGTTTTTT CASSLQGETGELFF
TRBJ2-1 TRBD2 - 15 TRBV27 TGTGCCAGCAGTCCGAGACTAGCGGGAGGGCATGAGCAGTTCTTC CASSPRLAGGHEQFF
TRBJ2-7 TRBD1 - 16 TRBV29-1 TGCAGCGTTGTAAAGCCGGGACAGGGGGCTTCCTACGAGCAGTACTTC CSVVKPGQGASYEQYF
TRBJ2-5 - - 17 TRBV28 TGTGCCAGCAGTTCTTTTCTGATGACCAGATTAGAAGAGACCCAGTACTTC CASSSFLMTRLEETQYF
TRBJ1-6 - - 15 TRBV30 TGTGCCTGGAGTTTACCGACGGGACTTAATTCACCCCTCCACTTT CAWSLPTGLNSPLHF
TRBJ1-2 TRBD1 - 15 TRBV7-2 TGTGCCAGCAGCAAAAACAGGGGGTTTCTACTCGGCTACACCTTC CASSKNRGFLLGYTF
TRBJ2-5 - - 16 TRBV2 TGTGCCAGCAGAGAAACCAGGGGGGGGTCCCAAGAGACCCAGTACTTC CASRETRGGSQETQYF
TRBJ2-7 - - 16 TRBV6-1 TGTGCCAGCAGTGCCCGCCCTGCAGGGCACTCCTACGAGCAGTACTTC CASSARPAGHSYEQYF
TRBJ1-1 - - 16 TRBV5-1 TGCGCCAGCAGCTTGGCTGAAGGACAGTTTTTTCCTGAAGCTTTCTTT CASSLAEGQFFPEAFF
TRBJ1-2 - - 13 TRBV28 TGTGCCAGCACCTCTGGACAGTACTATGGCTACACCTTC CASTSGQYYGYTF
TRBJ2-1 TRBD2 - 17 TRBV5-1 TGCGCCAGCAGCTTGGAGTTATTGCGGGAGACGGGGGGTGAGCAGTTCTTC CASSLELLRETGGEQFF
TRBJ1-5 TRBD1 - 16 TRBV4-1 TGCGCCAGCAGCCAAGACCCGACAGGGCGGGGTAGGCCCCAGCATTTT CASSQDPTGRGRPQHF
TRBJ2-5 TRBD1 - 16 TRBV9 TGTGCCAGCAGCGTAGACCTCGGGACAGGGGAAGAGACCCAGTACTTC CASSVDLGTGEETQYF